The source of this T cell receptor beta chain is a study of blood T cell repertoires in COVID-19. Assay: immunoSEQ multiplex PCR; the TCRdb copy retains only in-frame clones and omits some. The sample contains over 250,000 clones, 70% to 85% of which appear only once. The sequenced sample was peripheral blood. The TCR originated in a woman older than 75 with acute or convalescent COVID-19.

The CDR3 protein is CASSQSWPRVLTPDTQYF. Written as DNA, the CDR3 is TGCGCCAGCAGTCAATCGTGGCCCCGTGTCCTCACACCAGATACGCAGTATTTT. V and J are TRBV23-1 and TRBJ2-3; D remains ambiguous. TRBV23-1 is reported as an ORF; its role is uncertain. Trimming pared 0 bases from V and 4 bases from J, leaving 20 bases between. The CDR3 spans 18 residues.